This record looks at one T cell receptor beta chain sequence and its context. The antigen is not known. TCRdb keeps only in-frame clones here, not all; method: immunoSEQ multiplex PCR. Of about 80,000 clones listed, about four fifths are singletons. This record belongs to a study of OX40 agonist ivuxolimab in advanced cancers. Background on the study: Patients took ivuxolimab, an agonistic anti-OX40 (CD134) antibody. Prior anti-PD-1, anti-PD-L1 or anti-CTLA-4 therapy did not bar entry, and about 40% had some. Three partial responders included one hepatocellular carcinoma patient and two cutaneous melanoma patients. Points from the study as a whole: What antigens the expanded peripheral T cells recognized was never established.

The CDR3 contains 16 residues. V lost 4 bases and J 3 bases, leaving 18 bases between the germline ends. Germline CDR1 and CDR2: LGHNA and YSLEER. The chain recombines TRBV4-3 with TRBJ2-5; a weak D match, TRBD1 (6 bases). Sequencing was performed on CD4+ or CD8+ T cells sorted from blood, taken in a trial of the OX40 agonist ivuxolimab. This TCR came from an adult with an advanced solid tumor such as melanoma, head and neck, liver or kidney cancer. CDR3 nucleotides: TGCGCCAGCAGCCGAACACTACAGGGTTCTGAAGAGACCCAGTACTTC. It is translated as CASSRTLQGSEETQYF.